The 26 T cell receptor beta chains given below trace back to one sample, sequenced in a study of blood T cells in healthy people across ages. Together with a sample-barcoded 5' primer, a J-beta primer mix was included in a second PCR lasting about 6 to 12 cycles. TCRdb re-analysed the 5' RACE reads in MiXCR, keeping a single row per CDR3 protein. This table holds approximately 580,000 distinct CDR3 sequences, under 30% found once. The sample was also linked to a second study, of T cells of mothers and their children.

The sample was blood. All receptors derive from a boy aged 5 to 17 in good health.

V gene TRBV7-9 combines with J gene TRBJ1-4; D is possibly TRBD1 (5 bases). Germline V gene data show CDR1 as SEHNR and CDR2 as FQNEAQ (reference sequence). Trimming took 7 bases from V and 2 from J, leaving 8 bases between them. This CDR3 has 13 residues. DNA of the CDR3: TGTGCCAGCAACAGGAATACTAATGAAAAACTGTTTTTT. Translation gives CASNRNTNEKLFF.

This clonotype appeared many times. This chain uses TRBV4-1 with TRBJ2-4; D unclear. Trimming cost V 2 bases and J 0 bases, with 5 bases left between them. Looked up from germline, CDR1 is MGHRA and CDR2 is YSYEKL. This CDR3 has 14 amino acids. In DNA, the CDR3 is TGCGCCAGCAGCCAAAGTCTAGCCAAAAACATTCAGTACTTC. Translated, it gives CASSQSLAKNIQYF.

This clonotype was picked up a small number of times. This sequence joins TRBV4-1 and TRBJ2-5; 11 nucleotides agree with TRBD2. The J call may be in error: the DNA end matches TRBJ2-1 better. Germline values: CDR1 MGHRA, CDR2 YSYEKL. The CDR3 runs to 16 residues. This CDR3 is CASSQQGLAVRDEQFF. CDR3 sequence (DNA): TGCGCCAGCAGCCAACAGGGACTAGCGGTCCGCGATGAGCAGTTCTTC.

The chain joins TRBV28 to TRBJ2-5, with 7 bases matching TRBD1. CDR1 and CDR2 (germline): MDHEN, SYDVKM. The CDR3 length is 13 residues. Germline trimming cut 4 bases from V and 5 bases from J; bases unmatched to any gene: 4. The CDR3 coding sequence is TGTGCCAGCAGTTCCGGGACAGTTGAGACCCAGTACTTC. Its translation is CASSSGTVETQYF.

The genes are TRBV27 and TRBJ1-5; tentatively, D is TRBD1 (6 bases). Trimming shortened V by 4 bases and J by 0 bases, and 13 bases separated the two germline ends. The CDR3 runs 16 residues. Germline-derived CDR1 and CDR2 are MNHEY and SMNVEV (reference sequence). CDR3 sequence: CASSWGGQDSNQPQHF. CDR3 DNA sequence: TGTGCCAGCAGTTGGGGGGGACAAGATAGCAATCAGCCCCAGCATTTT.

The chain is built from TRBV29-1 and TRBJ2-7; either TRBD1 or TRBD2 may fit D (6 bases each). V was clipped by 5 bases and J by 4 bases, with 15 bases between them. The CDR3 runs to 13 residues. CDR1 is SQVTM and CDR2 is ANQGSEA in the germline V gene. The CDR3: CSVLKGGNYEQYF. Written as DNA, the CDR3 is TGCAGCGTTTTAAAGGGGGGTAATTACGAGCAGTACTTC.

This clonotype was counted a few times. This sequence joins TRBV4-3 and TRBJ2-1; 7 bases are a match to TRBD2. Trimming removed 0 bases from V and 7 bases from J; junction bases left unmatched: 15. This CDR3 is 18 amino acids long. Germline-derived CDR1 and CDR2 are LGHNA and YSLEER. CDR3 protein: CASSQDVGQRREGNEQFF. In DNA form, the CDR3 reads TGCGCCAGCAGCCAAGATGTGGGCCAGCGGAGGGAGGGGAATGAGCAGTTCTTC.

The chain combines TRBV7-9 with TRBJ2-5, with 9 nucleotides matching TRBD1. The CDR3 length is 15 residues. With V trimmed by 5 bases and J by 1 base, 5 bases remained unmatched. Germline V gene lookup returns CDR1 SEHNR and CDR2 FQNEAQ (reference sequence). The CDR3 loop is CASSSGDRAQETQYF. CDR3 coding DNA: TGTGCCAGCAGCAGCGGGGACAGGGCCCAAGAGACCCAGTACTTC.

The CDR3 nucleotides read TGTGCCAGCAGCGGAACAGGGGGTTTAGGAAATCAGCCCCAGCATTTT. Its protein is CASSGTGGLGNQPQHF. The chain carries TRBV2 and TRBJ1-5, with 8 bases fitting TRBD1. Germline V gives CDR1 SNHLY, CDR2 FYNNEI. The CDR3 totals 16 residues. Trimming removed 6 bases from V and 4 bases from J; junction bases left unmatched: 11.

Comments on this clonotype: This could be a read error, since a much larger clone is one nucleotide away. The chain combines TRBV4-2 with TRBJ2-2; a possible D gene is TRBD1 (6 bases). Germline CDR1 LGHNA, CDR2 YNFKEQ. This CDR3 region has 13 residues. The V end was cut by 4 bases, the J end by 6 bases, with 9 bases between. The CDR3, as DNA: TGTGCCAGCAGCCGCAGGGGTCCCGGGGAGCTGTTTTTT. It encodes CASSRRGPGELFF.

This clonotype was seen only a few times. The chain couples TRBV6-1 to TRBJ1-6; possible D gene TRBD1, 5 bases. This CDR3 is built from 16 residues. The V and J ends lost 9 bases and 0 bases respectively, with 15 bases between them. Germline V gives CDR1 MNHNS, CDR2 SASEGT. CDR3 DNA sequence: TGTGCCAGTCGGGGGGGTTCAAGCTCCTATAATTCACCCCTCCACTTT. Translation gives CASRGGSSSYNSPLHF.

The genes are TRBV6-2 or TRBV6-3 and TRBJ2-7, with D unresolved. Germline CDR1 and CDR2: MNHEY and SVGEGT. The CDR3 runs 11 residues. Between the trimmed V and J ends, which lost 6 bases and 3 bases, there was a span of 6 bases. Here the CDR3 DNA reads TGTGCCAGCAGCAACTTCTACGAGCAGTACTTC. Residues: CASSNFYEQYF.

This clonotype was detected once. The DNA of the CDR3 is TGTGCCAGCAGCGATGACACAGATACGCAGTATTTT. Translating it yields CASSDDTDTQYF. The chain has TRBV9 and TRBJ2-3; D uncertain. The germline V gene encodes CDR1 SGDLS and CDR2 YYNGEE. CDR3 length: 12 amino acids. The V and J ends lost 3 bases and 2 bases respectively, with 4 bases between them. The full variable domain, completed using reference TRBV9 and TRBJ2-3, is DSGVTQTPKHLITATGQRVTLRCSPRSGDLSVYWYQQSLDQGLQFLIQYYNGEERAKGNILERFSAQQFPDLHSELNLSSLELGDSALYFCASSDDTDTQYFGPGTRLTVL.

The rearrangement uses TRBV9 and TRBJ1-2, with D possibly matching TRBD1 (6 bases). The CDR3 has 15 residues. V lost 0 bases and J lost 4, with 13 bases in between. Germline lookup yields CDR1 SGDLS and CDR2 YYNGEE. CDR3 nucleotides: TGTGCCAGCAGCGTAGAAGGGACACCTTTCTATGGCTACACCTTC. Translating it yields CASSVEGTPFYGYTF.

In this sample, this clonotype turned up a few times. V is TRBV5-5 and J is TRBJ2-2; tentative D call: TRBD1 (6 bases). Germline-derived CDR1 and CDR2 are SGHKS and YYEKEE (reference sequence). Trimming left V 4 bases short and J 1 base short, with 11 bases between. This CDR3 comprises 15 residues. In DNA, the CDR3 is TGTGCCAGCAGCGAGGGACACCTGAACACCGGGGAGCTGTTTTTT. Its protein product is CASSEGHLNTGELFF.

This clonotype has at least ten counts. This chain uses TRBV29-1 with TRBJ2-1, with 9 nucleotides matching TRBD2. The CDR3 covers 13 residues. V lost 7 bases to trimming and J lost 2 bases; unmatched junction nucleotides: 3. Germline assignment: CDR1 SQVTM and CDR2 ANQGSEA. The CDR3 sequence: CSAVAGAYNEQFF. The CDR3 DNA reads TGCAGCGCCGTAGCGGGGGCCTACAATGAGCAGTTCTTC.

This clonotype was counted a few times. CDR3 coding DNA: TGTGCCATCAGTGAGGGCCTCGGGGCCAACGTCCTGACTTTC. This codes for CAISEGLGANVLTF. The gene calls are TRBV10-3 and TRBJ2-6; D uncertain. The germline gives CDR1 ENHRY, CDR2 SYGVKD. CDR3 length: 14 amino acids. The germline V and J ends were trimmed by 2 bases and 4 bases, with 6 bases remaining between them.

J is TRBJ1-1 and V is TRBV5-6; D is ambiguous. Trimming took off 2 bases at V and 0 bases at J, with 5 bases between the two ends. The CDR3 contains 13 residues. Germline CDR1 is SGHDT and CDR2 is YYEEEE. The CDR3 is CASSFQLNTEAFF. The CDR3 DNA follows: TGTGCCAGCAGCTTCCAGCTGAACACTGAAGCTTTCTTT.

This clonotype was detected many times. This chain connects TRBV27 to TRBJ2-4, with D hard to call. Germline V lookup: CDR1 MNHEY, CDR2 SMNVEV (reference sequence). Trimming took 5 bases from V and 6 from J, leaving 17 bases between them. This CDR3 is 15 amino acids long. This chain's CDR3 is CASSPGPRDLNIQYF. The CDR3 coding sequence is TGTGCCAGCAGTCCCGGCCCCCGAGACCTAAACATTCAGTACTTC.

The sample holds a few counts of this clonotype. V gene TRBV7-9 combines with J gene TRBJ1-3, with unresolved D. The CDR3 has 17 amino acids. CDR1 and CDR2 from the germline V gene are SEHNR and FQNEAQ (reference sequence). V lost 0 bases and J 1 base, leaving 13 bases between the germline ends. The chain's CDR3 is CASSLATGLGSGNTIYF. CDR3 DNA sequence: TGTGCCAGCAGCTTAGCGACCGGCCTTGGGTCTGGAAACACCATATATTTT. Full variable domain (remainder filled in from reference TRBV7-9 and TRBJ1-3): DTGVSQNPRHKITKRGQNVTFRCDPISEHNRLYWYRQTLGQGPEFLTYFQNEAQLEKSRLLSDRFSAERPKGSFSTLEIQRTEQGDSAMYLCASSLATGLGSGNTIYFGEGSWLTVV.

The CDR3 coding sequence is TGTGCCAGCAGCGGAGGGATAGACTACAATGAGCAGTTCTTC. As protein: CASSGGIDYNEQFF. The chain carries TRBV6-1 and TRBJ2-1, with D tentatively TRBD2 (6 bases). V shed 6 bases and J shed 3 bases, with 12 bases lying between them. The CDR3 totals 14 residues. Germline V lookup: CDR1 MNHNS, CDR2 SASEGT.

J is TRBJ2-1 and V is TRBV7-8; tentative D call: TRBD2 (5 bases). Germline CDR1 and CDR2: SGHVS and FQNEAQ. Trimming cost V 4 bases and J 2 bases, with 15 bases left between them. The CDR3 has 16 residues. The CDR3 DNA reads TGTGCCAGCAGCTCAACAGATAGCGAACCCTACAATGAGCAGTTCTTC. The encoded protein is CASSSTDSEPYNEQFF.

The V call is TRBV4-1, the J call TRBJ2-5, with TRBD1 matching over 7 bases. CDR1 is MGHRA, CDR2 YSYEKL, per germline. The CDR3 consists of 17 residues. Losses at the gene ends were 4 bases for V and 1 base for J; bases not matched to a gene: 12. CDR3 amino acids: CASSPQSPGQLQETQYF. The CDR3 DNA reads as TGCGCCAGCAGCCCTCAGTCCCCGGGACAGCTCCAAGAGACCCAGTACTTC.

This clonotype was counted a few times. The chain has TRBV12-3 or TRBV12-4 and TRBJ2-1; D is ambiguous. The CDR3 loop spans 15 amino acids. V was shortened by 6 bases and J by 4 bases, with 16 bases between the two germline ends. The CDR3 protein is CASRQPEAVYNEQFF. The CDR3 nucleotides read TGTGCCAGCAGACAACCAGAAGCTGTTTACAATGAGCAGTTCTTC.

The chain joins TRBV4-3 to TRBJ2-4; 8 bases agree with TRBD1. Germline values: CDR1 LGHNA, CDR2 YSLEER. With 4 bases clipped from V and 0 bases from J, the junction kept 17 bases outside the gene matches. The CDR3 length is 20 residues. CDR3 in amino acids: CASSRYYSGQEALAKNIQYF. The CDR3 DNA reads as TGCGCCAGCAGCCGGTACTACTCGGGACAGGAGGCACTAGCCAAAAACATTCAGTACTTC.

The chain employs TRBV12-3 or TRBV12-4 and TRBJ2-1; TRBD2 matches at 7 bases. The ends lost 5 bases at V and 7 bases at J; junction bases unmatched: 11. There are 15 residues in the CDR3. Written as DNA, the CDR3 is TGTGCCAGCAGTCCAACTAGCGTTGTAGGGAATGAGCAGTTCTTC. This sequence encodes CASSPTSVVGNEQFF.